Listed below are T cell receptor beta chains from one sample, sequenced in a study of T-cell reconstitution after alpha-beta-depleted transplantation in children. One entry per CDR3 protein results from TCRdb running MiXCR on the PCR reads. The sample comprises 700,000 to 950,000 distinct CDR3 sequences, roughly 16% of which are singletons, and about 5% rests with the top ten. The input for sequencing was PBMCs, mostly from graft donor cells, taken 360 days after TCRalphabeta/CD19-depleted stem cell transplant. These receptor sequences come from a male patient between 10 and 17 years old who had a stem cell transplant for acute lymphoblastic leukemia, so the T cells may come from the graft donor. Each CDR3 is given with its conserved first and last residue. Each record gives: CDR3 protein, CDR3 DNA, clone size, V gene, D gene, J gene. A D gene is named only where the DNA matches it firmly. Size is stated for part of the rows, as once, few or many counts, or as a class when the clone is expanded.

CDR3aa: CASSLVDSRVAVGHEQFF; CDR3nt: TGTGCCAGCAGCTTAGTCGATTCGCGTGTAGCGGTTGGACATGAGCAGTTCTTC; abundance: few; v_gene: TRBV13; d_gene: -; j_gene: TRBJ2-1
CDR3aa: CASSLSGDSLYYEQYF; CDR3nt: TGTGCCAGCAGTTTATCGGGGGACTCCCTTTACTACGAGCAGTACTTC; abundance: -; v_gene: TRBV27; d_gene: -; j_gene: TRBJ2-7
CDR3aa: CASSKKGRRDAYEQYF; CDR3nt: TGTGCCAGCAGCAAAAAGGGCCGACGGGACGCCTACGAGCAGTACTTC; abundance: -; v_gene: TRBV3-1; d_gene: -; j_gene: TRBJ2-7
CDR3aa: CASSLSTGNNEQFF; CDR3nt: TGCGCCAGCAGCCTCTCGACAGGAAACAATGAGCAGTTCTTC; abundance: many; v_gene: TRBV5-1; d_gene: -; j_gene: TRBJ2-1
CDR3aa: CASSLTGGIGSPLHF; CDR3nt: TGTGCCAGCAGTTTAACAGGGGGCATCGGTTCACCCCTCCACTTT; abundance: -; v_gene: TRBV12-3/TRBV12-4; d_gene: TRBD1; j_gene: TRBJ1-6
CDR3aa: CASSPRGWDSGAVQYF; CDR3nt: TGTGCCAGCAGCCCTCGCGGCTGGGACTCGGGGGCCGTGCAGTACTTC; abundance: -; v_gene: TRBV5-4; d_gene: -; j_gene: TRBJ2-7
CDR3aa: CASKITGGETEQYF; CDR3nt: TGCGCCAGCAAGATAACGGGGGGAGAGACCGAGCAGTACTTC; abundance: few; v_gene: TRBV5-1; d_gene: TRBD2; j_gene: TRBJ2-7
CDR3aa: CASGSGNEQFF; CDR3nt: TGCGCCAGCGGGAGCGGCAATGAGCAGTTCTTC; abundance: few; v_gene: TRBV5-1; d_gene: -; j_gene: TRBJ2-1
CDR3aa: CASSPSGTPGTYEQYF; CDR3nt: TGTGCCAGCTCACCATCCGGGACTCCTGGGACCTACGAGCAGTACTTC; abundance: few; v_gene: TRBV18; d_gene: -; j_gene: TRBJ2-7
CDR3aa: CASSPGLAGGPTQYF; CDR3nt: TGTGCCAGCAGCCCCGGACTAGCGGGAGGGCCAACGCAGTATTTT; abundance: few; v_gene: TRBV12-3/TRBV12-4; d_gene: TRBD2; j_gene: TRBJ2-3
CDR3aa: CASSLGQGFLYEQYF; CDR3nt: TGTGCCAGCAGCTTGGGTCAGGGATTCCTTTACGAGCAGTACTTC; abundance: many; v_gene: TRBV5-4; d_gene: -; j_gene: TRBJ2-7
CDR3aa: CSARSGRAPGELFF; CDR3nt: TGCAGCGCCCGTAGCGGGAGGGCCCCCGGGGAGCTGTTTTTT; abundance: few; v_gene: TRBV29-1; d_gene: TRBD2; j_gene: TRBJ2-2
CDR3aa: CASSYSRQRNQPQHF; CDR3nt: TGTGCCAGCAGTTACTCAAGGCAGCGCAATCAGCCCCAGCATTTT; abundance: -; v_gene: TRBV6-5; d_gene: -; j_gene: TRBJ1-5
CDR3aa: CASSRTSVRGSYEQYF; CDR3nt: TGTGCCAGCTCTCGGACTAGCGTCCGGGGCTCCTACGAGCAGTACTTC; abundance: few; v_gene: TRBV2; d_gene: TRBD2; j_gene: TRBJ2-7
CDR3aa: CASKGQGRRGNTEAFF; CDR3nt: TGTGCCAGCAAGGGGCAGGGCCGGCGTGGGAACACTGAAGCTTTCTTT; abundance: -; v_gene: TRBV6-4; d_gene: -; j_gene: TRBJ1-1
CDR3aa: CASSSGTVLTAKNIQYF; CDR3nt: TGCGCCAGCAGCTCCGGGACAGTCCTCACAGCCAAAAACATTCAGTACTTC; abundance: -; v_gene: TRBV10-1; d_gene: TRBD1; j_gene: TRBJ2-4
CDR3aa: CSVGTGVKAFF; CDR3nt: TGCAGCGTCGGGACAGGGGTAAAAGCTTTCTTT; abundance: -; v_gene: TRBV29-1; d_gene: TRBD1; j_gene: TRBJ1-1
CDR3aa: CASSDGARQETQYF; CDR3nt: TGTGCCAGCAGTGACGGGGCCCGGCAAGAGACCCAGTACTTC; abundance: few; v_gene: TRBV6-1; d_gene: -; j_gene: TRBJ2-5
CDR3aa: CASSLGRAEYYEQYF; CDR3nt: TGTGCCAGCAGTTTAGGCCGAGCTGAATACTACGAGCAGTACTTC; abundance: -; v_gene: TRBV12-3/TRBV12-4; d_gene: -; j_gene: TRBJ2-7
CDR3aa: CASSVVEGFTGELFF; CDR3nt: TGTGCCAGCAGCGTAGTCGAGGGGTTCACCGGGGAGCTGTTTTTT; abundance: few; v_gene: TRBV9; d_gene: -; j_gene: TRBJ2-2
CDR3aa: CASRKDYANTGELFF; CDR3nt: TGCGCCAGCAGGAAGGACTATGCGAACACCGGGGAGCTGTTTTTT; abundance: -; v_gene: TRBV5-1; d_gene: -; j_gene: TRBJ2-2
CDR3aa: CASSLVERDNRFRNEQFF; CDR3nt: TGTGCCAGCAGTCTGGTTGAAAGGGACAACCGATTTCGCAATGAGCAGTTCTTC; abundance: -; v_gene: TRBV12-3/TRBV12-4; d_gene: -; j_gene: TRBJ2-1
CDR3aa: CASSSNLAGEGPYNEQFF; CDR3nt: TGCGCCAGCAGTTCTAACTTAGCGGGAGAAGGTCCCTACAATGAGCAGTTCTTC; abundance: few; v_gene: TRBV10-2; d_gene: TRBD2; j_gene: TRBJ2-1
CDR3aa: CSGRPYYLNTEAFF; CDR3nt: TGCAGCGGCCGTCCTTACTACCTGAACACTGAAGCTTTCTTT; abundance: many; v_gene: TRBV29-1; d_gene: -; j_gene: TRBJ1-1
CDR3aa: CASSSGHHSNQPQHF; CDR3nt: TGTGCCAGCAGCTCGGGACACCATAGCAATCAGCCCCAGCATTTT; abundance: -; v_gene: TRBV7-3; d_gene: -; j_gene: TRBJ1-5
CDR3aa: CASSQDLRGTYEQYF; CDR3nt: TGTGCCAGCAGCCAAGATCTAAGGGGAACCTACGAGCAGTACTTC; abundance: -; v_gene: TRBV4-2; d_gene: -; j_gene: TRBJ2-7
CDR3aa: CAISEPGGVGTYEQYF; CDR3nt: TGTGCCATCAGTGAGCCAGGAGGGGTTGGTACCTACGAGCAGTACTTC; abundance: few; v_gene: TRBV10-3; d_gene: -; j_gene: TRBJ2-7
CDR3aa: CASSPVGTSGTYEQYF; CDR3nt: TGCGCCAGCAGCCCTGTAGGGACTAGCGGAACCTACGAGCAGTACTTC; abundance: few; v_gene: TRBV4-1; d_gene: TRBD2; j_gene: TRBJ2-7
CDR3aa: CATSEGQGGADTQYF; CDR3nt: TGTGCCACCAGTGAGGGACAGGGGGGCGCAGATACGCAGTATTTT; abundance: -; v_gene: TRBV24-1; d_gene: TRBD1; j_gene: TRBJ2-3
CDR3aa: CASSRLGTSGNTGELFF; CDR3nt: TGTGCCAGCAGCCGGCTTGGGACTAGCGGGAACACCGGGGAGCTGTTTTTT; abundance: few; v_gene: TRBV5-5; d_gene: TRBD2; j_gene: TRBJ2-2
CDR3aa: CASSWDILSYEQYF; CDR3nt: TGCGCCAGCAGCTGGGACATCCTTTCCTACGAGCAGTACTTC; abundance: -; v_gene: TRBV5-1; d_gene: -; j_gene: TRBJ2-7
CDR3aa: CASRAGTEFEKLFF; CDR3nt: TGTGCCAGCAGAGCCGGGACAGAGTTTGAAAAACTGTTTTTT; abundance: -; v_gene: TRBV2; d_gene: TRBD1; j_gene: TRBJ1-4
CDR3aa: CASSLGTSGSTDTRYF; CDR3nt: TGCGCCAGCAGCTTAGGGACTAGCGGGAGTACAGATACGCGGTATTTT; abundance: -; v_gene: TRBV5-1; d_gene: TRBD2; j_gene: TRBJ2-3
CDR3aa: CASSQVRGYEEKLFF; CDR3nt: TGTGCCAGCAGCCAAGTTCGAGGCTATGAGGAAAAACTGTTTTTT; abundance: few; v_gene: TRBV14; d_gene: -; j_gene: TRBJ1-4
CDR3aa: CASSDARNTGELFF; CDR3nt: TGTGCCAGCAGTGATGCGAGGAACACCGGGGAGCTGTTTTTT; abundance: -; v_gene: TRBV25-1; d_gene: -; j_gene: TRBJ2-2
CDR3aa: CASSAPRGVEKLFF; CDR3nt: TGTGCCAGCAGTGCACCGAGAGGGGTTGAAAAACTGTTTTTT; abundance: -; v_gene: TRBV2; d_gene: -; j_gene: TRBJ1-4
CDR3aa: CSVWGLLNTEAFF; CDR3nt: TGCAGCGTTTGGGGGTTGCTGAACACTGAAGCTTTCTTT; abundance: -; v_gene: TRBV29-1; d_gene: -; j_gene: TRBJ1-1
CDR3aa: CSATPELGKNIQYF; CDR3nt: TGCAGTGCCACTCCGGAGTTGGGCAAAAACATTCAGTACTTC; abundance: few; v_gene: TRBV20-1; d_gene: -; j_gene: TRBJ2-4
CDR3aa: CASSSAWGKAYEQYF; CDR3nt: TGTGCCAGCAGTTCAGCGTGGGGCAAAGCCTACGAGCAGTACTTC; abundance: few; v_gene: TRBV7-2; d_gene: -; j_gene: TRBJ2-7
CDR3aa: CACSPRTASGGPYNEQFF; CDR3nt: TGTGCCTGCAGTCCCCGGACAGCTAGCGGGGGGCCCTACAATGAGCAGTTCTTC; abundance: -; v_gene: TRBV12-3/TRBV12-4; d_gene: TRBD2; j_gene: TRBJ2-1
CDR3aa: CASSLSGGQEGTFSYNEQFF; CDR3nt: TGTGCCAGCAGCTTATCCGGCGGGCAGGAGGGGACTTTCTCCTACAATGAGCAGTTCTTC; abundance: few; v_gene: TRBV7-3; d_gene: -; j_gene: TRBJ2-1
CDR3aa: CASSLGDLRQFF; CDR3nt: TGCGCCAGCAGCTTGGGGGACCTACGGCAGTTTTTT; abundance: many; v_gene: TRBV5-1; d_gene: -; j_gene: TRBJ2-2
CDR3aa: CASSHWLVAGGNEQFF; CDR3nt: TGTGCCAGCAGCCATTGGTTGGTAGCGGGGGGTAATGAGCAGTTCTTC; abundance: -; v_gene: TRBV14; d_gene: TRBD2; j_gene: TRBJ2-1
CDR3aa: CASSLAGRDYGYTF; CDR3nt: TGTGCCAGCAGCTTAGCCGGACGGGATTATGGCTACACCTTC; abundance: few; v_gene: TRBV11-2; d_gene: -; j_gene: TRBJ1-2
CDR3aa: CASRFGSSNNQPQHF; CDR3nt: TGTGCCAGTCGATTCGGCAGTTCAAACAATCAGCCCCAGCATTTT; abundance: -; v_gene: TRBV19; d_gene: -; j_gene: TRBJ1-5
CDR3aa: CASTPLRDTGELFF; CDR3nt: TGTGCCAGCACACCCCTCCGGGACACCGGGGAGCTGTTTTTT; abundance: -; v_gene: TRBV3-1; d_gene: -; j_gene: TRBJ2-2
CDR3aa: CATSSEETYEQYF; CDR3nt: TGTGCCACCAGTTCGGAAGAGACCTACGAGCAGTACTTC; abundance: few; v_gene: TRBV15; d_gene: -; j_gene: TRBJ2-7
CDR3aa: CASRATSGQETQYF; CDR3nt: TGTGCCAGCAGAGCCACTAGCGGCCAAGAGACCCAGTACTTC; abundance: -; v_gene: TRBV2; d_gene: TRBD2; j_gene: TRBJ2-5
CDR3aa: CASWTSVSSYEQYF; CDR3nt: TGCGCCAGCTGGACTAGCGTAAGCTCCTACGAGCAGTACTTC; abundance: -; v_gene: TRBV5-1; d_gene: TRBD2; j_gene: TRBJ2-7
CDR3aa: CTWGDRLKDEQFF; CDR3nt: TGCACCTGGGGAGACAGACTAAAGGATGAGCAGTTCTTC; abundance: -; v_gene: TRBV29-1; d_gene: -; j_gene: TRBJ2-1
CDR3aa: CASRVQAGEPYEQYF; CDR3nt: TGCGCCAGCAGGGTCCAAGCGGGAGAACCCTACGAGCAGTACTTC; abundance: few; v_gene: TRBV4-1; d_gene: TRBD2; j_gene: TRBJ2-7
CDR3aa: CASSPPGSGKINMYF; CDR3nt: TGCGCCAGCAGCCCCCCGGGTAGCGGGAAGATTAATATGTACTTC; abundance: -; v_gene: TRBV4-1; d_gene: TRBD2; j_gene: TRBJ2-5
CDR3aa: CASSVQAGTVHEQYF; CDR3nt: TGTGCCAGCAGCGTACAAGCCGGGACAGTCCACGAGCAGTACTTC; abundance: -; v_gene: TRBV7-2; d_gene: TRBD1; j_gene: TRBJ2-7